These 8 T cell receptor beta chains share one sample of origin, sequenced in a study of breast tumors, draining lymph nodes, adjacent tissues. One entry per CDR3 protein results from TCRdb running MiXCR on the multiplex PCR reads. The table has 30,000 to 40,000 distinct CDR3 sequences, approximately 37% seen once. Sequencing was done on a sample of breast tumor tissue. All receptors derive from a female donor with breast cancer. Some clones in this sample may be carry-over from other donors' samples.

This clonotype has a count of ten or more. The V gene is TRBV6-1, the J gene TRBJ1-2; D is undetermined. Germline lookup yields CDR1 MNHNS and CDR2 SASEGT. The CDR3 extends over 15 amino acids. Trimming pared 11 bases from V and 8 bases from J, leaving 27 bases between. Here the CDR3 DNA reads TGTGCCTCCCTTCCGGGCAGTGACACCATGAGAGGCTACACCTTC. It codes for CASLPGSDTMRGYTF.

In this sample, this clonotype turned up many times. The chain is built from TRBV4-1 and TRBJ2-7; the D is unclear. Germline values: CDR1 MGHRA, CDR2 YSYEKL. The CDR3 consists of 14 residues. V gave up 1 base and J gave up 1 base, with 8 bases separating them. The DNA of the CDR3 is TGCGCCAGCAGCCAAGCAGAACAATCCTACGAGCAGTACTTC. Protein sequence: CASSQAEQSYEQYF.

The count of this clonotype is one. The chain joins TRBV30 to TRBJ2-1, with D possibly matching TRBD2 (7 bases). From germline, CDR1 is GTSNPN and CDR2 SVGIG (reference sequence). Trimming took off 0 bases at V and 9 bases at J, with 12 bases between the two ends. The CDR3 runs to 13 residues. The CDR3 loop is CAWSVRRGGEQFF. CDR3 sequence (DNA): TGTGCCTGGAGTGTACGGAGGGGGGGTGAGCAGTTCTTC.

This clonotype was seen repeatedly, ten times or more. The rearrangement uses TRBV7-8 and TRBJ2-5; 11 bases agree with TRBD2. V shed 5 bases, J shed 1 base, and the junction held 12 bases outside the gene matches. The CDR3 covers 18 residues. Germline V CDR1 and CDR2: SGHVS, FQNEAQ. This CDR3 is CASSRVAGGPLGQETQYF. The DNA of the CDR3 is TGTGCCAGCAGCCGGGTAGCGGGAGGGCCACTCGGCCAAGAGACCCAGTACTTC.

This clonotype was counted at least ten times. J is TRBJ1-4 and V is TRBV30, with D uncertain. V lost 1 base to trimming and J lost 8 bases, with 8 bases between them. Germline assignment: CDR1 GTSNPN and CDR2 SVGIG (reference sequence). The length of the CDR3 is 12 residues. CDR3 nucleotides: TGTGCCTGGAGTGAGTCCCGGGAAAAACTGTTTTTT. Translating it yields CAWSESREKLFF.

This chain uses TRBV5-1 with TRBJ2-6; TRBD1 matches 7 bases. This CDR3 has 17 amino acids. CDR1 and CDR2 from the germline V gene are SGHRS and YFSETQ. J lost 4 bases, V lost 0 bases, and 7 bases had no gene match. CDR3 in DNA: TGCGCCAGCAGCTTGGTAATGACAGGGAGAGGGGCCAACGTCCTGACTTTC. This translates into CASSLVMTGRGANVLTF. The complete variable domain, with remaining parts taken from reference TRBV5-1 and TRBJ2-6, reads KAGVTQTPRYLIKTRGQQVTLSCSPISGHRSVSWYQQTPGQGLQFLFEYFSETQRNKGNFPGRFSGRQFSNSRSEMNVSTLELGDSALYLCASSLVMTGRGANVLTFGAGSRLTVL.

This clonotype has ten or more counts. The chain combines TRBV4-1 with TRBJ2-7, with 11 nucleotides matching TRBD2. V was clipped by 4 bases and J by 2 bases; unmatched bases: 7. The CDR3 is made up of 16 amino acids. Germline loops: CDR1 MGHRA, CDR2 YSYEKL. The CDR3 region has the DNA TGCGCCAGCAGCCTTCTCCCTAGCGGGGGGACCTACGAGCAGTACTTC. It yields the protein CASSLLPSGGTYEQYF.

This clonotype was seen at least ten times. The J gene is TRBJ2-6, the V gene TRBV7-8, with 8 bases fitting TRBD2. The V and J ends lost 5 bases and 1 base, in that order; junction bases with no gene match: 10. The CDR3 has 18 amino acids. CDR1 and CDR2 (germline): SGHVS, FQNEAQ. The CDR3: CASSAPGLDFSGANVLTF. The CDR3 coding sequence is TGTGCCAGCAGCGCGCCGGGACTAGACTTTTCTGGGGCCAACGTCCTGACTTTC.